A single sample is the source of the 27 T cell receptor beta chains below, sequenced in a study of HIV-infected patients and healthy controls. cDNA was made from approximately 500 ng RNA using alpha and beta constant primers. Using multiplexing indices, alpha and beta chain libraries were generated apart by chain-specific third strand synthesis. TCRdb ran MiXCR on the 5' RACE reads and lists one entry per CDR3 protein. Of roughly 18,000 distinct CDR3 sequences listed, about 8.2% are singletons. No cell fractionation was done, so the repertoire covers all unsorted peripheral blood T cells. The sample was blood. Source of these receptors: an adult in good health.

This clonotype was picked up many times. The CDR3 reads CATSREYRDPFF. The DNA for the CDR3 is TGTGCCACCAGCAGGGAATACAGGGACCCGTTCTTC. The chain joins TRBV15 to TRBJ2-1; possible D gene TRBD1, 6 bases. This CDR3 comprises 12 residues. V lost 3 bases, J lost 15 bases, and 15 bases lay in between. Germline V gives CDR1 LNHNV, CDR2 YYDKDF (reference sequence).

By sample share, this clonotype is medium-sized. CDR3 bases: TGCGCCAGCAGCCGTACAGGGGGCGGGTTCCCCGATACGCAGTATTTT. It specifies CASSRTGGGFPDTQYF. The chain carries TRBV10-2 and TRBJ2-3, with 9 bases fitting TRBD1. This CDR3 has 16 residues. After removal of 6 bases from V and 6 bases from J, the junction contained 13 bases not matched to a gene. From germline, CDR1 is WSHSY and CDR2 SAAADI.

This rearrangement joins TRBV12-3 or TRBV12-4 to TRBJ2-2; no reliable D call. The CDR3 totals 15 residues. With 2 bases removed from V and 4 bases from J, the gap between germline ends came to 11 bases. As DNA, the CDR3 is TGTGCCAGCAGTTTAACTGGGATGATCACCGGGGAGCTGTTTTTT. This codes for CASSLTGMITGELFF.

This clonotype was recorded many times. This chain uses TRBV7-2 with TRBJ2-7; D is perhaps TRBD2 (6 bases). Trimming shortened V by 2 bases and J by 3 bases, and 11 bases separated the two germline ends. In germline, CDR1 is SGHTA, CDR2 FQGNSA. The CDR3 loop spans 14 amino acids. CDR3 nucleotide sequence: TGTGCCAGCAGCTTAACGGCGGGACGCTACGAGCAGTACTTC. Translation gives CASSLTAGRYEQYF.

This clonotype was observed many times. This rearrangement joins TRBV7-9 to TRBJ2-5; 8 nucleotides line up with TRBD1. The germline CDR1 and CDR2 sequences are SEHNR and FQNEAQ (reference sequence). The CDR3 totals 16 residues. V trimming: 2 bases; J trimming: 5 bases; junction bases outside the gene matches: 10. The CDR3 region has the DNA TGTGCCAGCAGCTTAAGCCAGGGGGCAGAGTATGAGACCCAGTACTTC. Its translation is CASSLSQGAEYETQYF.

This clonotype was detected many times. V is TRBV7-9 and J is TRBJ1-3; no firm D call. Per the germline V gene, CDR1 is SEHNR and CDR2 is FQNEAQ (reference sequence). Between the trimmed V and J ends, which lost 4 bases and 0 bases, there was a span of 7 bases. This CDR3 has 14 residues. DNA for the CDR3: TGTGCCAGCAGCTCCCAGCTCTCTGGAAACACCATATATTTT. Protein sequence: CASSSQLSGNTIYF.

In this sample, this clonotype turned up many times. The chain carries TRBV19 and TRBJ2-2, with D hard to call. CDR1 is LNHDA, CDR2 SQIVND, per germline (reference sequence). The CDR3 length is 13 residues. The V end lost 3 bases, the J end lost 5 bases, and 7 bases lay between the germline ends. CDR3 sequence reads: CASSIIPTGELFF. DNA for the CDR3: TGTGCCAGTAGTATTATCCCTACCGGGGAGCTGTTTTTT.

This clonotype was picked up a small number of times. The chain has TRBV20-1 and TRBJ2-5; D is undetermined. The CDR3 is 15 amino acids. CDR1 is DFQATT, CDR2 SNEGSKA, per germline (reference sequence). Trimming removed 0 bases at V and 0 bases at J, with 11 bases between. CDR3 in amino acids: CSARDLRRDQETQYF. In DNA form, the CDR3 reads TGCAGTGCTAGAGATCTCAGACGCGACCAAGAGACCCAGTACTTC.

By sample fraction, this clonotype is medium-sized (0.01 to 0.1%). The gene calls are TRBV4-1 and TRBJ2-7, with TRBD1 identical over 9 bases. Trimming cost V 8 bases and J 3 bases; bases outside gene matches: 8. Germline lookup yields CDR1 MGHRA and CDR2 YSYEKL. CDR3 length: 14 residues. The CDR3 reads CASCPGQGDYEQYF. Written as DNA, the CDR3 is TGCGCCAGCTGCCCGGGACAGGGAGACTACGAGCAGTACTTC.

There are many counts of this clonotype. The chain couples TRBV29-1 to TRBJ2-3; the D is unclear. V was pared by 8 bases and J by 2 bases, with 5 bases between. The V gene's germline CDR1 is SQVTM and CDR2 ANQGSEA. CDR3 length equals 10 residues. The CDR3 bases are TGCAGCTCCTACACAGATACGCAGTATTTT. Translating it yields CSSYTDTQYF.

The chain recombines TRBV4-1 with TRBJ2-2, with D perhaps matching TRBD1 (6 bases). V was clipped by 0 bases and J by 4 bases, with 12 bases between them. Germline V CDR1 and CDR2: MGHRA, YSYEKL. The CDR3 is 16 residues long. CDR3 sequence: CASSQERRGGTGELFF. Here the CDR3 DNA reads TGCGCCAGCAGCCAAGAACGGAGAGGGGGCACCGGGGAGCTGTTTTTT.

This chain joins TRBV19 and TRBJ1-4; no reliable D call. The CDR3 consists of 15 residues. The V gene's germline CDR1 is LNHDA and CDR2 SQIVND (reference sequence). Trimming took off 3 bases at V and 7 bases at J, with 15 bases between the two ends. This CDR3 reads CASSIGRALSEKLFF. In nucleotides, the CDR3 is TGTGCCAGTAGTATCGGAAGGGCATTGAGTGAAAAACTGTTTTTT.

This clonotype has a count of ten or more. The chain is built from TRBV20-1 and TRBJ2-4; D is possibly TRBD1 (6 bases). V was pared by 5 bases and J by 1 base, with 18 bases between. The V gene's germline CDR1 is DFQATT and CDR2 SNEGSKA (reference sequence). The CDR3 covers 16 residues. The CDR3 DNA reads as TGCAGTGCTTCACTTCCAGGGGATATTGCCAAAAACATTCAGTACTTC. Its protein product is CSASLPGDIAKNIQYF.

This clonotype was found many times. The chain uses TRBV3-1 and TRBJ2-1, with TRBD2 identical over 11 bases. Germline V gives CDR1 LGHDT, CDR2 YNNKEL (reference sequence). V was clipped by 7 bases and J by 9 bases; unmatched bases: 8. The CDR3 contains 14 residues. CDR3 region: CASTLLAGGFEQFF. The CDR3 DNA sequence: TGTGCCAGCACTCTTTTAGCGGGAGGGTTTGAGCAGTTCTTC.

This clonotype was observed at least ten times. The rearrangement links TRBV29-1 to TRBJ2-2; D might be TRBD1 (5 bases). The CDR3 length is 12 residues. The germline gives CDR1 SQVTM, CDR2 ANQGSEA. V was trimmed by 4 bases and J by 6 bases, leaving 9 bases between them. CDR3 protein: CSVVGEAGELFF. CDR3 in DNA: TGCAGCGTTGTAGGGGAAGCCGGGGAGCTGTTTTTT.

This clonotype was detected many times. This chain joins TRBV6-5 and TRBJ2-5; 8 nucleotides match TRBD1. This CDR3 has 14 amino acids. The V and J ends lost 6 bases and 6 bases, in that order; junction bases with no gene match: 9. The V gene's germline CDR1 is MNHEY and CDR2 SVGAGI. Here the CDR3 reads CASSDRGSGKTQYF. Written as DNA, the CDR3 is TGTGCCAGCAGCGACAGGGGCTCGGGAAAGACCCAGTACTTC.

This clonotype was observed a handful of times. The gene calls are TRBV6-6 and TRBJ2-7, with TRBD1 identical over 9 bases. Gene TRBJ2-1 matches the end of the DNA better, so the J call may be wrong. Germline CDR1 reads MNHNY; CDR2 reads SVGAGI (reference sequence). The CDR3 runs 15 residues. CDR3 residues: CASSYSGDREVRQFF. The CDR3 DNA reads TGTGCCAGCAGTTACTCCGGGGACAGGGAAGTCCGACAGTTCTTC.

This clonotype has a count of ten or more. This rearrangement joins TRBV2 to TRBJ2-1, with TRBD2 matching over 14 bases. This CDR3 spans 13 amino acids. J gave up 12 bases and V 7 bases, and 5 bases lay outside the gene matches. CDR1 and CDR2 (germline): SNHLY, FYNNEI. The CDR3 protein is CASTGGTSGGQFF. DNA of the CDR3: TGTGCCAGCACCGGCGGGACTAGCGGGGGGCAGTTCTTC.

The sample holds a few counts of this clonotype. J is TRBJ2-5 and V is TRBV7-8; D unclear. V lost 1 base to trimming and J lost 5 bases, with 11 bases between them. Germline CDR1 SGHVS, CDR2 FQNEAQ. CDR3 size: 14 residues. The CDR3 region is CASSLGGRSETQYF. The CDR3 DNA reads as TGTGCCAGCAGCTTAGGTGGTAGATCGGAGACCCAGTACTTC.

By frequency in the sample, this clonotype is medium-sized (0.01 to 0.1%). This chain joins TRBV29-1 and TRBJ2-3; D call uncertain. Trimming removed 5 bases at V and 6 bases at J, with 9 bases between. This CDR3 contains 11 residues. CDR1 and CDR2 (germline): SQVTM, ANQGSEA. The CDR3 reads CSVPVRDTQYF. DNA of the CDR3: TGCAGCGTTCCCGTCCGGGATACGCAGTATTTT.

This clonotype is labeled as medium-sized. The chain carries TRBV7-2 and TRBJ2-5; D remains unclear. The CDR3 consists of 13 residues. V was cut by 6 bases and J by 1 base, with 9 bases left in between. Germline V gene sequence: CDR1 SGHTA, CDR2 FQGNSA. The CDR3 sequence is CASSYRTQETQYF. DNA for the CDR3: TGTGCCAGCAGTTACCGGACCCAAGAGACCCAGTACTTC.

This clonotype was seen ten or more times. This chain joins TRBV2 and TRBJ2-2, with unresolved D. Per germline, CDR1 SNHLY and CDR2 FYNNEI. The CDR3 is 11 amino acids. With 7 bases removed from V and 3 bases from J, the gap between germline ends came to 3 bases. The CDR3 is CASTHTGELFF. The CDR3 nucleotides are TGTGCCAGCACCCACACCGGGGAGCTGTTTTTT. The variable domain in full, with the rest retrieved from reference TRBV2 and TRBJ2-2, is EPEVTQTPSHQVTQMGQEVILRCVPISNHLYFYWYRQILGQKVEFLVSFYNNEISEKSEIFDDQFSVERPDGSNFTLKIRSTKLEDSAMYFCASTHTGELFFGEGSRLTVL.

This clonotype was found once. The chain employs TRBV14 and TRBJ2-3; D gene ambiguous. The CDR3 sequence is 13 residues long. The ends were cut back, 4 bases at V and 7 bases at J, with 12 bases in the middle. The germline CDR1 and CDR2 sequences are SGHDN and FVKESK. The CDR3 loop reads CASSLALGNTQYF. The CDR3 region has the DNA TGTGCCAGCAGCCTGGCCTTAGGGAATACGCAGTATTTT.

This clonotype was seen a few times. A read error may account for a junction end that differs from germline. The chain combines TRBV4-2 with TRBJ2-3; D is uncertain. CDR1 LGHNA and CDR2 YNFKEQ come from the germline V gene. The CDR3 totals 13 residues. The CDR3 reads CANSQDTVDTQYF. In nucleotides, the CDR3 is TGTGCCAACAGCCAGGATACCGTAGATACGCAGTATTTT.

The CDR3 DNA reads as TGTGCCAGCAGCCAGGGCGGCAATCAGCCCCAGCATTTT. This codes for CASSQGGNQPQHF. This chain joins TRBV28 and TRBJ1-5; D perhaps matches TRBD1 (5 bases). The CDR3 is made up of 13 amino acids. Looked up from germline, CDR1 is MDHEN and CDR2 is SYDVKM. Trimming removed 6 bases at V and 2 bases at J, with 8 bases between.

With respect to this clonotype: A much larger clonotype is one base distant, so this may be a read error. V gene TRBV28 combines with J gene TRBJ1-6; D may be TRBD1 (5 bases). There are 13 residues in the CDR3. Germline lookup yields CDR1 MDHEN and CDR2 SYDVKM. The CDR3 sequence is CVSSLNRNSPLHF. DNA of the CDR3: TGTGTCAGCAGCTTAAACAGGAATTCACCCCTCCACTTT.

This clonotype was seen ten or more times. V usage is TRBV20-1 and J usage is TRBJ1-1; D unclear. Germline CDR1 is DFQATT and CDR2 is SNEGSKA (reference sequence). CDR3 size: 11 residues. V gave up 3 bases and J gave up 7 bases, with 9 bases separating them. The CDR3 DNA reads TGCAGTGCTAGGGGGTTTAGTGAAGCTTTCTTT. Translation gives CSARGFSEAFF.